The present entry profiles one TCR beta chain with its context. This clone was detected only a few times. Its antigen specificity is not known. Base qualities are not recorded, but no much larger clone differs from it by a single base. V lost 2 bases and J lost 4 bases; the stretch between them is 21 bases long. The CDR3 measures 17 amino acids from cysteine to phenylalanine. Just the 51-base CDR3 DNA is kept, in frame starting at base 1. The germline V gene (reference sequence) provides CDR1 SEHNR and CDR2 FQNEAQ. These data belong to a study of OX40 agonist ivuxolimab in advanced cancers. Some background on the complete study: The costimulatory receptor OX40 (CD134) was targeted by ivuxolimab, a fully human IgG2 agonistic monoclonal antibody. Partial responses were achieved by three dose-escalation patients, of whom one had hepatocellular carcinoma and two had cutaneous melanoma. In the dose-escalation cohort, 65% to 90% of patients were male, and the mean age was approximately 64 years, with a range of 23 to 79. The point of sequencing TCRbeta in the periphery was to test whether ivuxolimab changed TCR sequence diversity and drove clonal T-cell expansion. Intravenous ivuxolimab was administered to patients every 2 weeks at six dose levels: 0.01, 0.1, 0.3, 1.5, 3 and 10 mg/kg. Prior anti-PD-1, anti-PD-L1 or anti-CTLA-4 therapy was permitted, and about 40% of dose-escalation patients had received checkpoint inhibitors. The paper describes the monotherapy dose-escalation part (N = 52 patients) of the phase I trial of ivuxolimab. Of the roughly 51 patients in dose escalation, 19 had hepatocellular carcinoma, some 15 had melanoma, 9 had renal cell carcinoma and 9 had head and neck cancer. The paper's findings and limits, for the study overall: Partial responders in the 0.1-3.0 mg/kg groups had among the lowest normalized peripheral clonal expansion, especially among CD8+ T cells. Low levels of normalized T-cell clonal expansion were also seen in some nonresponding patients. Antigen specificity was not determined for the clonally expanded peripheral T cells. After ivuxolimab, CD8+ T cells had more expanded clones than CD4+ T cells on average. Clonal expansion of both CD4+ and CD8+ blood T cells was observed from baseline to week 6 at doses 0.1 to 3.0 mg/kg.

To sequence the TCRbeta CDR3 region, genomic DNA was isolated from the sorted cells. The immunoSEQ Assay was used to sequence the TCRbeta CDR3 regions. TCRdb obtained this table from immuneACCESS and retained in-frame rearrangements with V and J assigned. These tables miss some clones; where compared with another copy, unresolved V genes account for less than half of the shortfall, and the remainder is unexplained. A total of approximately 62,000 clones appear in this sample, approximately 91% of them only once. The ten largest account for more than 4.5% of the sample. Patients with autoimmune disease history or receiving systemic immunosuppression were excluded from the trial. Peripheral blood for TCR sequencing was collected from all dose cohorts at baseline, on cycle 4 day 1, and on cycle 7 day 1. The samples were drawn from a first-in-human, open-label, multicenter phase I dose-escalation trial of ivuxolimab. The trial enrolled adults with locally advanced or metastatic head and neck squamous cell, hepatocellular, melanoma or renal cell carcinoma. Before TCR sequencing, CD4+ and CD8+ T cells were separately sorted from peripheral blood.

The sample was CD4+ or CD8+ T cells sorted from blood, taken in a trial of the OX40 agonist ivuxolimab. This receptor chain uses TRBV7-9 and TRBJ2-7; the D segment could be TRBD1, given 6 matching bases. The receptor was derived from an adult with an advanced solid tumor such as melanoma, head and neck, liver or kidney cancer. The nucleotide sequence is TGTGCCAGCAGCTTACCCTCGGACAGCCTGAACCTTTACGAGCAGTACTTC. It codes for CASSLPSDSLNLYEQYF.